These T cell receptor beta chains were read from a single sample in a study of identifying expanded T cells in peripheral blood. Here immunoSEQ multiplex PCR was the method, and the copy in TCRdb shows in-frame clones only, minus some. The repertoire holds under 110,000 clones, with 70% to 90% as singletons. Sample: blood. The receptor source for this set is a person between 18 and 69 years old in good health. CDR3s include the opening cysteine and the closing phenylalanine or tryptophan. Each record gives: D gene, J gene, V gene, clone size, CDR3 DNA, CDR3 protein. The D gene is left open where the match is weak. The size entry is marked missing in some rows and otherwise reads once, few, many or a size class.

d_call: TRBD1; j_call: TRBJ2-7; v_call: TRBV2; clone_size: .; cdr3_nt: TGTGCCAGCAGTAGACAGGGGCGATCCTACGAGCAGTACTTC; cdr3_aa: CASSRQGRSYEQYF
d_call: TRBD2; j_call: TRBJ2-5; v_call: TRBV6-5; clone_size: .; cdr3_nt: TGTGCCAGCAGTTACTCGGGAGGGCGCGGGGAGACCCAGTACTTC; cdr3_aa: CASSYSGGRGETQYF
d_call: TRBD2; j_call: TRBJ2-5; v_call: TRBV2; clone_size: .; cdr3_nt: TGTGCCAGCAGTGTAACTAGCGGGGTCGGGGGGACCCAGTACTTC; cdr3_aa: CASSVTSGVGGTQYF
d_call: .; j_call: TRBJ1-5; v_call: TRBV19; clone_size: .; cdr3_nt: TGTGCCAGTACCCAGGTCGTATTCAATCAGCCCCAGCATTTT; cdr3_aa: CASTQVVFNQPQHF
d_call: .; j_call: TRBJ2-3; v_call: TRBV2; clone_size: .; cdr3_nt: TGTGCCAGCATTGACAGGCCGGTAGATACGCAGTATTTT; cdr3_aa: CASIDRPVDTQYF
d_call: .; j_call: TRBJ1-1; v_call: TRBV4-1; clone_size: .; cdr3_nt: TGCGCCAGCAGCCAAGATCCGTCCACCTACACTGAAGCTTTCTTT; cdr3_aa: CASSQDPSTYTEAFF
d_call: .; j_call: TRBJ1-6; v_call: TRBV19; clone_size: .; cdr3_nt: TGTGCCAGTAGTACCGGGGGACCTCTCCACTTT; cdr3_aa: CASSTGGPLHF
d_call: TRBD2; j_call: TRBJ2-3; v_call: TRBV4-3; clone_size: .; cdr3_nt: TGCGCCAGCAGCCCGGGAGCGGGGGTCACAGATACGCAGTATTTT; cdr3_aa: CASSPGAGVTDTQYF
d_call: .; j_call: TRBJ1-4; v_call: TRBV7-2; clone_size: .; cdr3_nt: TGTGCCAGCAGCTTAGTGGGCGGGTCAAATGAAAAACTGTTTTTT; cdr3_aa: CASSLVGGSNEKLFF
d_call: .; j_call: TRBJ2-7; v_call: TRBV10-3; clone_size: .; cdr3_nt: TGTGCCGTTGGCTCCTACGAGCAGTACTTC; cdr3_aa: CAVGSYEQYF
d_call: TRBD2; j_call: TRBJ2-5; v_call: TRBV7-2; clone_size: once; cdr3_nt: TGTGCCAGCATATCATCCGGGACTAGCGGAAGACAAGAGACCCAGTACTTC; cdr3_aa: CASISSGTSGRQETQYF
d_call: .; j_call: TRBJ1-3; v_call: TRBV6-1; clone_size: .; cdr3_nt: TGTGCCAGCAGCCCCGGGACCTACTCTGGAAACACCATATATTTT; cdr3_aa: CASSPGTYSGNTIYF
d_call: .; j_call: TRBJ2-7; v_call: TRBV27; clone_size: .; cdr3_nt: TGTGCCAGCAGTTTATCGTGGGGGCACGAGCAGTACTTC; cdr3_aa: CASSLSWGHEQYF
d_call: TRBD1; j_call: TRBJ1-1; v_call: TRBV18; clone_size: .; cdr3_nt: TGTGCCAGCTCACTACGGACAGGGGGCACTGAAGCTTTCTTT; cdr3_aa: CASSLRTGGTEAFF
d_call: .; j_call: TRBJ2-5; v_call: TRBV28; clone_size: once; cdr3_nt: TGTGCCAGCAGTCCGATAGGGGTCCTCCAAGAGACCCAGTACTTC; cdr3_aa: CASSPIGVLQETQYF
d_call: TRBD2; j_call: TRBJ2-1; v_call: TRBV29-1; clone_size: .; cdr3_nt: TGCAGCGTCAACACCGGGACTAGCGGGGGGGCCTTCTACAATGAGCAGTTCTTC; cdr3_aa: CSVNTGTSGGAFYNEQFF
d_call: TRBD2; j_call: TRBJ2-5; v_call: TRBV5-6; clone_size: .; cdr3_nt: TGTGCCAGCAGCGGACGAGGGACTAGCGGGAGGTACCAAGAGACCCAGTACTTC; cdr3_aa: CASSGRGTSGRYQETQYF
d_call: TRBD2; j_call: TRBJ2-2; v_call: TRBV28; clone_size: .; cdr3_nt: TGTGCCAGCAGTTTAGCACGACTGCCGGGACTAACCTCGAGCACCGGGGAGCTGTTTTTT; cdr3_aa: CASSLARLPGLTSSTGELFF
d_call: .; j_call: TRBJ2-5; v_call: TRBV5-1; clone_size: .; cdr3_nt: TGCGCCAGCAGCTTGGGCAGGGGAGGAGAGGAGACCCAGTACTTC; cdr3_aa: CASSLGRGGEETQYF
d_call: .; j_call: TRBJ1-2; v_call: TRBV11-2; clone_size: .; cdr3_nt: TGTGCCAGCAGCTCACAGGATGGCTACACCTTC; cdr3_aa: CASSSQDGYTF
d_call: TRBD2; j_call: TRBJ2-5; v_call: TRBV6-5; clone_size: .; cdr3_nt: TGTGCCAGCAGGGGGGGAGGGGAGACCCAGTACTTC; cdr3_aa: CASRGGGETQYF
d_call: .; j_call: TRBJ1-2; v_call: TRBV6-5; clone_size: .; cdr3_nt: TGTGCCAGCAGTTACTCGGCCGGCTCTAACTATGGCTACACCTTC; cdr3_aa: CASSYSAGSNYGYTF
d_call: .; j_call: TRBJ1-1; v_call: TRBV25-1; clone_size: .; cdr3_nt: TGTGCCAGCAGTGAATACCCCGGGGGCGCTCTGAACACTGAAGCTTTCTTT; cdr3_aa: CASSEYPGGALNTEAFF
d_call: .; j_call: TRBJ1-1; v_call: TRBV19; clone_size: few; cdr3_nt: TGTGCCAGTAGTAATACAGACGCTGGGGACTCTGAAGCTTTCTTT; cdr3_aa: CASSNTDAGDSEAFF
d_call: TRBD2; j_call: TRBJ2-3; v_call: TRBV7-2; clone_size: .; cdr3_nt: TGTGCCACCCGACTAGCGGGTGTCGATACGCAGTATTTT; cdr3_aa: CATRLAGVDTQYF
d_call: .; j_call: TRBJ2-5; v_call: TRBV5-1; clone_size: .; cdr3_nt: TGCGCCAGCAGCTTGGGCAGCCAAGAGACCCAGTACTTC; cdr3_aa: CASSLGSQETQYF
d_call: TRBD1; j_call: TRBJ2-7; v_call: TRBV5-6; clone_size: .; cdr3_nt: TGTGCCAGCAGCTTCGTTAGACAGGGGTACGAGCAGTACTTC; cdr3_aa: CASSFVRQGYEQYF
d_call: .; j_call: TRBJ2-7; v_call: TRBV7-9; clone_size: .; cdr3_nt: TGTGCCAGCAGCCCACAGACCGGGCTCTCCTACGAGCAGTACTTC; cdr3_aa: CASSPQTGLSYEQYF
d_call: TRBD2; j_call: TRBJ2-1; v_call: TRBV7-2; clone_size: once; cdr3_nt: TGTGCCAGCAGGGAGGAAGCGGGGGGGCGCAATGAGCAGTTCTTC; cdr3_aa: CASREEAGGRNEQFF
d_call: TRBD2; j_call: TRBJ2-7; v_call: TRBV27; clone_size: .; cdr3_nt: TGTGCCAGCACCTACACGATCAGCGGGGGACTAATTTTGTCGGACGAGCAGTACTTC; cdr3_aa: CASTYTISGGLILSDEQYF
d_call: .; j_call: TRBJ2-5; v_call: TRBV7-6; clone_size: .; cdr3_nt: TGTGCCAGCAGCTCCGGGCTCATATACCAAGAGACCCAGTACTTC; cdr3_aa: CASSSGLIYQETQYF
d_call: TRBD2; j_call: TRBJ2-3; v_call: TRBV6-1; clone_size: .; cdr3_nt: TGTGCCAGCAGTGAGATAGCGGGGGCGCGGCCAGATACGCAGTATTTT; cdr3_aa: CASSEIAGARPDTQYF
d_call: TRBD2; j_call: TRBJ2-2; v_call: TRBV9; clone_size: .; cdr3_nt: TGTGCCAGCAGCGTGCCTAGCGGGGGCCTCACCGGGGAGCTGTTTTTT; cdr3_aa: CASSVPSGGLTGELFF
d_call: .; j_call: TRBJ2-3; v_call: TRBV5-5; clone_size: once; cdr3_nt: TGTGCCAGCAGCTTGGATCCAGGTCCCGCGGGCGATTTGGATACGCAGTATTTT; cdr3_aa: CASSLDPGPAGDLDTQYF
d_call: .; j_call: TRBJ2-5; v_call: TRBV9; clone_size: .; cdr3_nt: TGTGCCAGCAGCCTCTTCGGGGGCCAAGAGACCCAGTACTTC; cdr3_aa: CASSLFGGQETQYF